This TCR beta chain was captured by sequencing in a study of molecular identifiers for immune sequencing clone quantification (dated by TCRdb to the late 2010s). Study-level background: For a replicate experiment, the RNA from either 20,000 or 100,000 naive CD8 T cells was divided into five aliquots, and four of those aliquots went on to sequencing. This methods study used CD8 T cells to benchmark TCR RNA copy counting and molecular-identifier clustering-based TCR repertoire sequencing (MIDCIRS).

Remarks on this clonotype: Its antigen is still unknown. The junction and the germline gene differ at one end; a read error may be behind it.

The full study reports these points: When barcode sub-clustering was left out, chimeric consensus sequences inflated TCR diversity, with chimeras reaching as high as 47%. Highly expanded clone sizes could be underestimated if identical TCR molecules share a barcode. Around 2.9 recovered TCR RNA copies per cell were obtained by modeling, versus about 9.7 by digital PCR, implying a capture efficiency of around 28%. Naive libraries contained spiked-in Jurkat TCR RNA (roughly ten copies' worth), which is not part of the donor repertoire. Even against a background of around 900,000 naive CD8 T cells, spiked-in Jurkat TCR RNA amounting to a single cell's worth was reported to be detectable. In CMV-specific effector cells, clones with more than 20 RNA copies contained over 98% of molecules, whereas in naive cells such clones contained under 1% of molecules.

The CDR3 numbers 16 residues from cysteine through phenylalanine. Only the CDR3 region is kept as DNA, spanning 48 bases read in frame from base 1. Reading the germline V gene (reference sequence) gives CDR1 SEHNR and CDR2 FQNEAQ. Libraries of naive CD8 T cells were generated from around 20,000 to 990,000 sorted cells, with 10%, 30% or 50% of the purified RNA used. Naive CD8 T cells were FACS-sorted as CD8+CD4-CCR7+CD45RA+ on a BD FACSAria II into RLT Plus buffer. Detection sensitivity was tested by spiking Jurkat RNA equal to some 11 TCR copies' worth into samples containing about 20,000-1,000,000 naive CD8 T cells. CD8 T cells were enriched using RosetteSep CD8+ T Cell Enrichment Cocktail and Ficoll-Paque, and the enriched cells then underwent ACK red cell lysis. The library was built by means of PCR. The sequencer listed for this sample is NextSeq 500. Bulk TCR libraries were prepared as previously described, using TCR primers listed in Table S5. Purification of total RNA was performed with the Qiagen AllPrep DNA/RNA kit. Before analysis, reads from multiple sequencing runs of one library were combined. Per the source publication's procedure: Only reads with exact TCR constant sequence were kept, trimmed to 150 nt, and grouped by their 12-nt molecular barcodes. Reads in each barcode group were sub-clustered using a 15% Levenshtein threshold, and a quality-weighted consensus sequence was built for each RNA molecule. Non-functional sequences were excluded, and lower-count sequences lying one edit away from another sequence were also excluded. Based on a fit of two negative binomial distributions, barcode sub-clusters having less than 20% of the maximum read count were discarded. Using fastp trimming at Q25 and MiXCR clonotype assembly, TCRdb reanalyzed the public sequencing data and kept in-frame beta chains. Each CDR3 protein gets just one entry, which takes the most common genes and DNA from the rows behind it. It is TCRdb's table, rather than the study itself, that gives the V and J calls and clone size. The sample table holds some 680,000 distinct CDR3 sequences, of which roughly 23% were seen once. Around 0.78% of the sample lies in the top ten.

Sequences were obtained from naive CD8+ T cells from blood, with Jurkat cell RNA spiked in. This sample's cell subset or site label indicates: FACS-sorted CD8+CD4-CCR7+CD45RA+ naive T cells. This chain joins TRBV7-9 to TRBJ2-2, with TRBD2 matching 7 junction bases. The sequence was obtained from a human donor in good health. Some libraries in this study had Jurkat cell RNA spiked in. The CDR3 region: CTSSFFRGSVSGELFF. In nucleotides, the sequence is TGTACCAGCAGCTTTTTTCGCGGGAGTGTGAGCGGGGAGCTGTTTTTT.